The present T cell receptor beta chain was sequenced within a study of immune evolution from preneoplasia to lung adenocarcinoma. This clone was picked up one time. Repertoires were generated with immunoSEQ multiplex PCR, while TCRdb's copy carries only in-frame clones and drops some. The sample has around 2,700 clones, about 79% seen once; the top ten hold about 2.1%. The specimen was FFPE atypical adenomatous hyperplasia tissue from the lung. This sample's subset: atypical adenomatous hyperplasia (AAH), lung preneoplasia. The sequence was obtained from a person aged 65 to 79 with lung adenocarcinoma.

The CDR3 reads CASSTPVGANTGELFF. The CDR3 region has the DNA TGTGCCAGTAGTACCCCGGTGGGAGCGAACACCGGGGAGCTGTTTTTT. The chain carries TRBV19 and TRBJ2-2; a possible D gene is TRBD2 (5 bases). The CDR3 runs to 16 residues. Germline V gene sequence: CDR1 LNHDA, CDR2 SQIVND (reference sequence). V lost 4 bases and J 0 bases, leaving 12 bases between the germline ends.